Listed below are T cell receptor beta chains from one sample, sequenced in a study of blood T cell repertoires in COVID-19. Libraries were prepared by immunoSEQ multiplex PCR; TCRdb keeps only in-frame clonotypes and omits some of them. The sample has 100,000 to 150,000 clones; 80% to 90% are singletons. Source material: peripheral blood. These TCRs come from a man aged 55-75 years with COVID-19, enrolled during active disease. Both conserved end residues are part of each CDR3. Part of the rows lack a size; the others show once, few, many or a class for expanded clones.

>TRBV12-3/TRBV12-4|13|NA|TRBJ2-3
CASSFVLKDTQYF
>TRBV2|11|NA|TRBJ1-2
CASSLREGYTF
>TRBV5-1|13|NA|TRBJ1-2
CASSFGRGDGYTF
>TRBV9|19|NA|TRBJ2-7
CASSVVPWRGQSSSYEQYF
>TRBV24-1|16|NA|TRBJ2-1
CATSSRTSGKYNEQFF
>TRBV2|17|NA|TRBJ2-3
CASSESGGGAPTDTQYF
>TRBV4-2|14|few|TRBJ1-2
CASSQPTGGDGYTF
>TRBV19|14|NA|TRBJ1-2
CASRSDRETYGYTF
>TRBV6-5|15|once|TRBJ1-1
CASSSGTLPVTEAFF
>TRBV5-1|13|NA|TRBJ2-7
CASSLQGAYEQYF
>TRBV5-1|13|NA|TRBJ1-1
CASSYQTGTEAFF
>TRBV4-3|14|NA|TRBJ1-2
CASSQTGQSYGYTF
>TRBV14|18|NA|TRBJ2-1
CASSQDNSADRSYNEQFF
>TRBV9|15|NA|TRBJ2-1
CASSVDPRSYNEQFF
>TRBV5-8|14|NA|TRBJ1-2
CASDRRTGSGGYTF
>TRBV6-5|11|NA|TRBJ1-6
CASNQNSPLHF
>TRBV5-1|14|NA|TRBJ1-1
CASSLTLSNTEAFF
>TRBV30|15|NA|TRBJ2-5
CAWSRETGARETQYF
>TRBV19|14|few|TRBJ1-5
CASSIMAGGQPQHF
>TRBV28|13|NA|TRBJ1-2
CASTTPTQDGYTF
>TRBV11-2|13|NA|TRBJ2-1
CASSSLRANEQFF
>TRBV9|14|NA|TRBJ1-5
CASSDIPTNQPQHF
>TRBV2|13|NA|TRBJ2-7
CASSKERSYEQYF
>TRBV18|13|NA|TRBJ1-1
CASSQSKNTEAFF
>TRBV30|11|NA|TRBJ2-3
CAWTYTDTQYF
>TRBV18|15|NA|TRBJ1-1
CASSKDAGARTEAFF
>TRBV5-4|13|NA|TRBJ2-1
CASSLPAVDEQFF
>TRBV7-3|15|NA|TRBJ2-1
CASSWGRGSYNEQFF
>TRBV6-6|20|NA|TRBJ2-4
CASSSTPTSGGPDRKNIQYF
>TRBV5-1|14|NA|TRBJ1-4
CASSRDSTNEKLFF
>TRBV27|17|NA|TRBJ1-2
CASSSRDRESSVYGYTF
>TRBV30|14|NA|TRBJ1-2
CAWRSRGQQGGYTF
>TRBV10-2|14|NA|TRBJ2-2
CASSESITGLELFF
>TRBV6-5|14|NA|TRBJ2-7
CASGDRGLTGEQYF
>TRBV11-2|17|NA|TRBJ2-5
CASSLVGLAGGVETQYF